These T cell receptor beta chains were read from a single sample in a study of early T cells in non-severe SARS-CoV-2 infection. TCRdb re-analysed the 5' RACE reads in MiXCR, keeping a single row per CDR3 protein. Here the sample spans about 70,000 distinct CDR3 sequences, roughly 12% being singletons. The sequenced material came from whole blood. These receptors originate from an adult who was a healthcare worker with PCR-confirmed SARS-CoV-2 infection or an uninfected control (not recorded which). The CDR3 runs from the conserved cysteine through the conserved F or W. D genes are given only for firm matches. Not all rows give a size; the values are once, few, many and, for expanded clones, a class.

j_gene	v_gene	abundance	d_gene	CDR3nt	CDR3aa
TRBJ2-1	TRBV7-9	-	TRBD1	TGTGCCAGCAGCTTAGCGATAGGGGGCAAGCTGGACAATGAGCAGTTCTTC	CASSLAIGGKLDNEQFF
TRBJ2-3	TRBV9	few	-	TGTGCCAGCAGCGTAGGGTACCGAGGGGATACGCAGTATTTT	CASSVGYRGDTQYF
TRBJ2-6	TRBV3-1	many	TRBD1	TGTGCCAGCAGCCAAAGCCTCCGGCGGACAGGGGGCTCTGGGGCCAACGTCCTGACTTTC	CASSQSLRRTGGSGANVLTF
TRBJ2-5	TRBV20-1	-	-	TGCAGTGCTGGGGCTATGGGGGGAGGGACCCAGTACTTC	CSAGAMGGGTQYF
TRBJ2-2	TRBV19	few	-	TGTGCCAGTAGTACCCGGACAGATCCCACCGGGGAGCTGTTTTTT	CASSTRTDPTGELFF
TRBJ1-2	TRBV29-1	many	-	TGCAGCGTTGAGCGGGGGAACTATGGCTACACCTTC	CSVERGNYGYTF
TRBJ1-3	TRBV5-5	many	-	TGTGCCAGCAGCCCTTGGACAGATTCTGGAAACACCATATATTTT	CASSPWTDSGNTIYF
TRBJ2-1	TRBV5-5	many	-	TGTGCCAGCAGCTTAAGGGGCGGGCAGTTCTTC	CASSLRGGQFF
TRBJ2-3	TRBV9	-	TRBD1	TGTGCCAGCAGCGTAGCAGGGGGCGGAATTCCGGTGGATACGCAGTATTTT	CASSVAGGGIPVDTQYF
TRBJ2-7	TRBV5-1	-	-	TGCGCCAGCAGGTCAGTGGGGTACGAGCAGTACTTC	CASRSVGYEQYF
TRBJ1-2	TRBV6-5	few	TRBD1	TGTGCCAGCAGTTACACTCCACAGGGGCGCTATGGCTACACCTTC	CASSYTPQGRYGYTF
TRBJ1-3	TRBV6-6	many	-	TGTGCCAGCAGTTACTCGAGGTTGACCGGAAACACCATATATTTT	CASSYSRLTGNTIYF
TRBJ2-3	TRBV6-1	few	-	TGTGCCAGCATCCAGGGGATCACGCAGTATTTT	CASIQGITQYF
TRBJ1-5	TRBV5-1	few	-	TGCGCCAGCAGCTCAGGGCCCAGCAATCAGCCCCAGCATTTT	CASSSGPSNQPQHF
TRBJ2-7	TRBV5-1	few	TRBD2	TGCGCCAGCAGCTCTAGCGGGGGCTACGAGCAGTACTTC	CASSSSGGYEQYF
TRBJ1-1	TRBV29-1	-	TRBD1	TGCAGCGTAGGACAGGGTGGGTCCACTGAAGCTTTCTTT	CSVGQGGSTEAFF
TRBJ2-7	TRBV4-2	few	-	TGTGCCAGCAGCCCCGGGACAGCGGGAGACGAGCAGTACTTC	CASSPGTAGDEQYF
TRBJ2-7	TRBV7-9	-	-	TGTGCCAGCAGCTTCGTAAGGGGGGAGCAGTACTTC	CASSFVRGEQYF
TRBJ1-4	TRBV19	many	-	TGTGCCAGTAACCCTCAGAGTGCAACTAATGAAAAACTGTTTTTT	CASNPQSATNEKLFF
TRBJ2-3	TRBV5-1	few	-	TGCGCCAGCAGCCAACAGGGTTCAGATACGCAGTATTTT	CASSQQGSDTQYF
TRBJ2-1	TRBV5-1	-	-	TGCGCCAGCAGCTCGGAGGAAAATGAGCAGTTCTTC	CASSSEENEQFF
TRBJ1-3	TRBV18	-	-	TGTGCCAGCTCACCATTTCCCGAGAGTCCTGGAAACACCATATATTTT	CASSPFPESPGNTIYF
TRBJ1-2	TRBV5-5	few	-	TGTGCCAGCAGCTTGTTAGTCCCCTGGGACTATGGCTACACCTTC	CASSLLVPWDYGYTF
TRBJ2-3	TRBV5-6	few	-	TGTGCCAGCAGCTTGAGACTACCCACAGATACGCAGTATTTT	CASSLRLPTDTQYF
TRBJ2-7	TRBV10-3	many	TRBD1	TGTGCCATCAGCCAAAAGACAGGGTACGAGCAGTACTTC	CAISQKTGYEQYF
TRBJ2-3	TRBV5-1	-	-	TGCGCCAGCAGCTTGGATGGGCGAAGGGATACGCAGTATTTT	CASSLDGRRDTQYF
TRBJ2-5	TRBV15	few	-	TGTGCCACCAGCAGAGATTTGTCTCTCCAGGCGGAGACCCAGTACTTC	CATSRDLSLQAETQYF
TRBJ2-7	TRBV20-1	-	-	TGCAGTGCCCGTGGTGATGGCCTGCACTACGAGCAGTACTTC	CSARGDGLHYEQYF
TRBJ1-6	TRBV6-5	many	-	TGTGCCAGCAGATTAGGTGGAGGACAGAATAATTCACCCCTCCACTTT	CASRLGGGQNNSPLHF
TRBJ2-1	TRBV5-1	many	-	TGCGCCAGCAGCTTGGAACACCTGAGCTCCTACAATGAGCAGCTCTTC	CASSLEHLSSYNEQLF
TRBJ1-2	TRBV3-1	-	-	TGTGCCAGCAGCCAAGACCCCAATAACTATGGCTACACCTTC	CASSQDPNNYGYTF
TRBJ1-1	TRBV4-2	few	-	TGTGCCAGCAGCCCCGAGGGGACTGAAGCTTTCTTT	CASSPEGTEAFF
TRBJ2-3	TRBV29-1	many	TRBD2	TGCAGCGGCAGGACTAGCGGTTCCACAGATACGCAGTATTTT	CSGRTSGSTDTQYF
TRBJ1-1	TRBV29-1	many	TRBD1	TGCAGCGTTGCCGCGCCCGGGACAGGAACTGAAGCTTTCTTT	CSVAAPGTGTEAFF
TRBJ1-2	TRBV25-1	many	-	TGTGCCAGCGGTACCCCAGGGGCTCACTATGGCTACACCTTC	CASGTPGAHYGYTF
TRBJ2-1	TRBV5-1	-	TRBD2	TGCGCCAGCAGCTTGACTAGCGGGGGTCAGAGCTCCTACAATGAGCAGTTCTTC	CASSLTSGGQSSYNEQFF
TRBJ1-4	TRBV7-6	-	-	TGTGCCAGCAGCTTAGCGCCCGGGAATGAGGAAAAACTGTTTTTT	CASSLAPGNEEKLFF
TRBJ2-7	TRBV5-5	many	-	TGTGCCAGCAGCTTCGGACAGATTTACGAGCAGTACTTC	CASSFGQIYEQYF